This TCR beta chain was recorded in a study of identical twins. Study results and limitations: A lower insertion count was a feature of abundant cord blood beta clonotypes, with no such feature in memory repertoires.

The sample holds many counts of this clonotype. The antigen is unknown. This CDR3 region has 15 residues. Germline assignment: CDR1 LGHDT and CDR2 YNNKEL (reference sequence). V shed 3 bases and J shed 0 bases, with 9 bases lying between them. MiXCR, run by TCRdb on the 5' RACE reads, gives a single entry per CDR3 protein. The sample has approximately 150,000 distinct CDR3 sequences, under 4.5% seen once; the top ten hold 8.1%. The sample taken for sequencing was memory T cells sorted from blood. The origin of this receptor is a man aged 18 to 30 in good health. This rearrangement joins TRBV3-1 to TRBJ2-1; either TRBD1 or TRBD2 may fit D (5 bases each). Written as DNA, the CDR3 is TGTGCCAGCAGCCAGGGGGATAGCTCCTACAATGAGCAGTTCTTC. This gives the protein CASSQGDSSYNEQFF.